A selection of T cell receptor beta chains follows, all from one sample in a study of shared clonotypes between healthy human individuals. TCRdb's copy holds only in-frame clones and misses some; the assay was immunoSEQ multiplex PCR. The table includes some 2,500,000 clones, roughly 93% detected once. Input material: naive CD4+ T cells from PBMCs. Receptors were obtained from a man younger than 35 in good health. Some clones in this sample may be carry-over from other donors' samples. CDR3s include the opening cysteine and the closing phenylalanine or tryptophan. D genes are given only for firm matches. Expanded clones get a size class; other rows say once, few or many, or leave the size out.

len	abundance	d_gene	v_gene	j_gene	CDR3aa
15	-	TRBD2	TRBV5-1	TRBJ2-3	CASSRLAGQTDTQYF
13	-	-	TRBV10-3	TRBJ1-1	CAISPGGGTEAFF
14	-	-	TRBV5-4	TRBJ2-4	CASSLALTENIQYF
12	-	-	TRBV28	TRBJ1-1	CASTQAYTEAFF
16	-	TRBD1	TRBV19	TRBJ2-7	CASRIAGTGRSYEQYF
18	-	-	TRBV15	TRBJ2-5	CATSRVGRDRLYQETQYF
13	-	TRBD1	TRBV7-9	TRBJ2-7	CASSPRQGGEQYF
14	-	-	TRBV9	TRBJ1-3	CASSVVASGNTIYF
14	-	-	TRBV30	TRBJ1-4	CAWAGGATNEKLFF
17	-	TRBD2	TRBV5-1	TRBJ2-5	CASSQTSGLAGGETQYF
14	-	-	TRBV28	TRBJ1-2	CASSLIVQAVGYTF
17	few	-	TRBV5-1	TRBJ2-7	CASIRFQGPPQHYEQYF
13	-	-	TRBV10-1	TRBJ2-2	CASSGFYTGELFF
13	-	TRBD1	TRBV6-5	TRBJ1-2	CASSHRQGGGYTF
14	-	-	TRBV11-1	TRBJ1-4	CASSFSPGAEKLFF
13	-	-	TRBV29-1	TRBJ2-3	CSVCQDSTDTQYF
15	-	TRBD1	TRBV5-5	TRBJ1-5	CASSVTGVGNQPQHF
14	-	-	TRBV2	TRBJ2-7	CASSEALGSYEQYF
13	once	-	TRBV18	TRBJ1-2	CASSPAANYGYTF
17	-	-	TRBV19	TRBJ1-1	CASSIDPRGAVNTEAFF
15	-	-	TRBV4-1	TRBJ1-5	CASSQEGRVSQPQHF
14	-	-	TRBV19	TRBJ1-3	CASIATGRENTIYF
13	few	-	TRBV9	TRBJ2-2	CASSVLGSGELFF
13	-	-	TRBV28	TRBJ2-2	CASSVWNTGELFF
14	-	-	TRBV28	TRBJ1-1	CASSPSGGGTEAFF
16	-	TRBD2	TRBV11-2	TRBJ2-2	CASRSLAGEGPGELFF
13	few	-	TRBV29-1	TRBJ1-5	CSVASNSNQPQHF
15	-	-	TRBV25-1	TRBJ2-7	CASSEWDVDSYEQYF
18	-	-	TRBV27	TRBJ2-5	CASSSHKGQGYYQETQYF
14	-	-	TRBV19	TRBJ2-3	CASKGWLRGDTQYF
15	-	TRBD1	TRBV5-1	TRBJ2-2	CASSYTGVDTGELFF
17	-	-	TRBV15	TRBJ1-2	CATSRDREGLANYGYTF